One and the same sample provided the 3 T cell receptor beta chains below, sequenced in a study. TCRdb reprocessed the 5' RACE reads via MiXCR and lists one record per CDR3 protein. Of tens of thousands of distinct CDR3 sequences listed, approximately 17% are singletons. Sequenced input: naive CD4+ T cells sorted from blood. As for subset: naive CD4+ T cells, CD4+CD45RA+CD25-. The receptors originated from a female donor with breast cancer.

Concerning this clonotype itself: One base away lies a much larger clone, so this may be a sequencing read error. The V and J genes are TRBV7-2 and TRBJ2-7; D gene unclear. The CDR3 spans 13 residues. From germline, CDR1 is SGHTA and CDR2 FQGNSA. CDR3 region: CANSLAEIYEQYF. In DNA form, the CDR3 reads TGTGCCAACAGCTTAGCCGAGATCTACGAGCAGTACTTC.

The CDR3 nucleotides are TGCGCCAGCAAGGAAACTAGCGGGAGTTACAATGAGCAGTTCTTC. Translation: CASKETSGSYNEQFF. The V call is TRBV5-1, the J call TRBJ2-1, with 11 bases fitting TRBD2. From germline, CDR1 is SGHRS and CDR2 YFSETQ. V was pared by 6 bases and J by 4 bases, with 6 bases of the junction left unmatched. The CDR3 loop spans 15 amino acids.

The chain is built from TRBV27 and TRBJ2-1; D may be TRBD2 (5 bases). Germline CDR1 and CDR2: MNHEY and SMNVEV (reference sequence). V was cut by 1 base and J by 0 bases, with 7 bases left in between. The CDR3 is 15 residues long. For the CDR3, the DNA is TGTGCCAGCAGTTTATTAGCGACCTCCTACAATGAGCAGTTCTTC. This translates into CASSLLATSYNEQFF.